The 18 T cell receptor beta chains presented below share a single source sample, sequenced in a study of shared clonotypes between healthy human individuals. Method: immunoSEQ multiplex PCR; TCRdb's copy keeps in-frame clones and lacks some. The table has some 2,000,000 clones, roughly 94% seen once. Terminally differentiated effector memory CD45RA+ cells were excluded from the naive CD8 cells, which were CD45RO-negative and positively selected for CCR7. Sequenced input: naive CD8+ T cells sorted from blood. Receptors were obtained from a man aged 18 to 29 in good health.

This chain uses TRBV11-2 with TRBJ2-7; TRBD1 matches 10 bases. Germline assignment: CDR1 SGHAT and CDR2 FQNNGV. CDR3 size: 15 residues. V shed 7 bases, J shed 7 bases, and the junction held 13 bases outside the gene matches. The CDR3, as DNA: TGTGCCAGCATCGACTACGGGACAGGGGTTTATGAGCAGTACTTC. As protein: CASIDYGTGVYEQYF.

The V and J genes are TRBV4-1 and TRBJ2-7, with D maybe TRBD2 (6 bases). This CDR3 comprises 15 residues. Germline assignment: CDR1 MGHRA and CDR2 YSYEKL. V was pared by 3 bases and J by 2 bases, with 14 bases between. CDR3: CASSHGRGSTYEQYF. The CDR3 region has the DNA TGCGCCAGCAGCCATGGCCGGGGGTCCACCTACGAGCAGTACTTC.

The J gene is TRBJ2-7, the V gene TRBV14; D assignment may be TRBD1 or TRBD2 (6 bases each). The CDR3 spans 16 residues. Germline V gene data show CDR1 as SGHDN and CDR2 as FVKESK. The V gene lost 1 base and the J gene lost 5 bases, with 18 bases spanning the gap. The CDR3 DNA follows: TGTGCCAGCAGCCAAGGTTTATTCGGGGGCGGGGACGAGCAGTACTTC. It yields the protein CASSQGLFGGGDEQYF.

This rearrangement joins TRBV27 to TRBJ2-1, with 7 bases identical to TRBD2. V was pared by 0 bases and J by 15 bases, with 11 bases of the junction left unmatched. There are 14 residues in the CDR3. CDR1 is MNHEY and CDR2 is SMNVEV in the germline V gene (reference sequence). The CDR3 DNA follows: TGTGCCAGCAGTTTATCGCATGAGGCGGGAGTGTGGTTCTTC. Its translation: CASSLSHEAGVWFF.

The J gene is TRBJ2-7, the V gene TRBV21-1. TRBV21-1 is an annotated pseudogene. This CDR3 contains 13 residues. The CDR3 is CARGDRSSYEQYF. CDR3 bases: TGTGCCAGGGGGGACCGTAGCTCCTACGAGCAGTACTTC.

V usage is TRBV18 and J usage is TRBJ1-1, with D perhaps matching TRBD1 (6 bases). The CDR3 loop spans 16 amino acids. The germline CDR1 and CDR2 sequences are KGHSH and LQKENI. Deletions cut 2 bases from V and 0 bases from J, with 13 bases between. CDR3 protein: CASSPITGTMNTEAFF. The CDR3, as DNA: TGTGCCAGCTCACCAATCACAGGGACAATGAACACTGAAGCTTTCTTT. The full variable domain, with the rest looked up from reference TRBV18 and TRBJ1-1, is NAGVMQNPRHLVRRRGQEARLRCSPMKGHSHVYWYRQLPEEGLKFMVYLQKENIIDESGMPKERFSAEFPKEGPSILRIQQVVRGDSAAYFCASSPITGTMNTEAFFGQGTRLTVV.

CDR3: CASSQDNTPDTYYEQFF. DNA for the CDR3: TGTGCCAGCAGCCAAGACAACACTCCCGATACTTATTATGAGCAGTTCTTC. The chain employs TRBV7-9 and TRBJ2-1, with D hard to call. Trimming shortened V by 5 bases and J by 8 bases, and 25 bases separated the two germline ends. In germline, CDR1 is SEHNR, CDR2 FQNEAQ (reference sequence). The CDR3 runs 17 residues.

V and J are TRBV27 and TRBJ1-2; 8 bases line up with TRBD1. This CDR3 comprises 14 residues. J lost 7 bases, V lost 4 bases, and 8 bases had no gene match. Per the germline V gene, CDR1 is MNHEY and CDR2 is SMNVEV (reference sequence). This CDR3 is CASSSTTGESGYTF. DNA of the CDR3: TGTGCCAGCAGTTCAACGACAGGGGAAAGTGGCTACACCTTC.

This clone has only a few counts. This sample also contains other DNA sequences that code for the same CDR3. CDR3 nucleotide sequence: TGTGCCAGCAGCTTAAGCGGGGAGCTGTTTTTT. As protein: CASSLSGELFF. This rearrangement joins TRBV7-6 to TRBJ2-2; D unresolved. V lost 2 bases, J lost 7 bases, and 2 bases lay in between. Per the germline V gene, CDR1 is SGHVS and CDR2 is FNYEAQ. This CDR3 region has 11 residues. Supplemented by reference TRBV7-6 and TRBJ2-2, the full variable domain reads GAGVSQSPRYKVTKRGQDVALRCDPISGHVSLYWYRQALGQGPEFLTYFNYEAQQDKSGLPNDRFSAERPEGSISTLTIQRTEQRDSAMYRCASSLSGELFFGEGSRLTVL.

The chain has TRBV7-9 and TRBJ1-2; D is perhaps TRBD1 (5 bases). Germline V gene sequence: CDR1 SEHNR, CDR2 FQNEAQ (reference sequence). V lost 5 bases and J 4 bases, leaving 14 bases between the germline ends. CDR3 length equals 14 residues. The CDR3 nucleotides are TGTGCCAGCAGCCGCCTCCGTGGGGGCTATGGCTACACCTTC. Residues: CASSRLRGGYGYTF.

The chain recombines TRBV4-1 with TRBJ1-5; D ambiguous. Germline CDR1 reads MGHRA; CDR2 reads YSYEKL. The CDR3 consists of 16 residues. Trimming took 1 base from V and 0 from J, leaving 10 bases between them. This chain's CDR3 is CASSQVSGPSNQPQHF. CDR3 bases: TGCGCCAGCAGCCAAGTTTCCGGGCCTAGCAATCAGCCCCAGCATTTT.

The chain employs TRBV28 and TRBJ1-6, with D unresolved. The germline V gene has CDR1 MDHEN and CDR2 SYDVKM. V was trimmed by 3 bases and J by 10 bases, leaving 10 bases between them. This CDR3 comprises 13 residues. The CDR3 sequence is CASSFFGDSPLHF. CDR3 coding DNA: TGTGCCAGCAGTTTTTTTGGAGACTCACCCCTCCACTTT.

This clone appeared once. V and J are TRBV7-9 and TRBJ1-3; 8 nucleotides match TRBD1. The ends lost 3 bases at V and 4 bases at J; junction bases unmatched: 2. This CDR3 region has 14 residues. Germline V lookup: CDR1 SEHNR, CDR2 FQNEAQ (reference sequence). The CDR3 DNA sequence: TGTGCCAGCAGCTTTGCAGGGGGCGGAAACACCATATATTTT. Translated, it gives CASSFAGGGNTIYF.

The J gene is TRBJ2-3, the V gene TRBV7-6; 12 nucleotides agree with TRBD2. Germline lookup yields CDR1 SGHVS and CDR2 FNYEAQ. V dropped 1 base and J dropped 1; count of bases not matched to a gene: 6. The CDR3 runs to 18 residues. The CDR3 DNA follows: TGTGCCAGCAGCTTAGGACTAGCGGGAGCTGAGGGCACAGATACGCAGTATTTT. It specifies CASSLGLAGAEGTDTQYF. The full variable domain, its missing parts supplied by reference TRBV7-6 and TRBJ2-3, is GAGVSQSPRYKVTKRGQDVALRCDPISGHVSLYWYRQALGQGPEFLTYFNYEAQQDKSGLPNDRFSAERPEGSISTLTIQRTEQRDSAMYRCASSLGLAGAEGTDTQYFGPGTRLTVL.

The chain employs TRBV5-4 and TRBJ2-1; TRBD2 aligns across 7 bases. V shed 4 bases, J shed 7 bases, and the junction held 11 bases outside the gene matches. CDR1 SGHNT and CDR2 YYREEE come from the germline V gene (reference sequence). The CDR3 is 15 residues long. DNA for the CDR3: TGTGCCAGCAGCCCCCGGGGCGGGGGTGGTAATGAGCAGTTCTTC. Its protein is CASSPRGGGGNEQFF.

The V gene is TRBV7-2, the J gene TRBJ2-3, with 11 bases matching TRBD2. The germline CDR1 and CDR2 sequences are SGHTA and FQGNSA. V was pared by 0 bases and J by 6 bases, with 14 bases of the junction left unmatched. The CDR3 has 19 residues. This chain's CDR3 is CASSLATVRKVAGGDTQYF. In nucleotides, the CDR3 is TGTGCCAGCAGCTTAGCGACTGTCCGGAAGGTAGCGGGAGGGGATACGCAGTATTTT.

Concerning this clone: At one of its ends the junction is not consistent with the germline gene, which may arise from a read error. The chain is built from TRBV15 and TRBJ2-2; weak D call: TRBD2 (6 bases). The CDR3 consists of 13 residues. The V gene's germline CDR1 is LNHNV and CDR2 YYDKDF (reference sequence). The CDR3, as DNA: TGTGCCACCGGCAGCGGGTTCACCGGGGAGCTGTTTTTT. This codes for CATGSGFTGELFF.

The chain employs TRBV29-1 and TRBJ2-3; TRBD2 might be the D (6 bases). Germline CDR1 reads SQVTM; CDR2 reads ANQGSEA. This CDR3 comprises 14 residues. The V end lost 3 bases, the J end lost 6 bases, and 16 bases lay between the germline ends. The chain's CDR3 is CSVEGGEAGDTQYF. Written as DNA, the CDR3 is TGCAGCGTTGAGGGTGGGGAGGCTGGGGATACGCAGTATTTT.